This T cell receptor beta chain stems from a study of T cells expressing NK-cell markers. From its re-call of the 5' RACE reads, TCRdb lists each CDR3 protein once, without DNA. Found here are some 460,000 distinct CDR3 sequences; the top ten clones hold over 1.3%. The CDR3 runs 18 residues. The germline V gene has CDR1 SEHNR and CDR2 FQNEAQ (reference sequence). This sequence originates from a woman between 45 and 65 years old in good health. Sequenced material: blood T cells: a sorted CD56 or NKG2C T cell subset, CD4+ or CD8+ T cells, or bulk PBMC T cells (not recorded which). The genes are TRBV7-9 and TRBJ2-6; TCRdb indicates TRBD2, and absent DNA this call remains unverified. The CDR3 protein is CASSLVGGGTSGANVLTF.